This T cell receptor (beta chain) was sequenced for a study of CD8 T cells in Susac syndrome. The study's findings and limits: The study conceded that relatively few individuals underwent its TCR sequencing and HLA analysis.

It was with random hexamers that about 0.45 to 1 ug RNA was reverse transcribed. It was immunoSEQ multiplex PCR that amplified TCR beta CDR3 across 54 Vbeta and 13 Jbeta. TCRdb reprocessed the immunoSEQ multiplex PCR reads with MiXCR, giving one entry per CDR3 protein. Of approximately 130,000 distinct CDR3 sequences in the sample, more than 75% are singletons; the top ten hold about 0.23%. To note about this clonotype: The target antigen is unknown.

TEMRA cells were FACS-enriched, unlike CD8+ and CD4+ T cells, which were negatively isolated. The CDR3 extends over 17 amino acids. The V gene's germline CDR1 is LGHNA and CDR2 YSLEER. After removal of 5 bases from V and 7 bases from J, the junction contained 10 bases not matched to a gene. This receptor was identified in a human donor with multiple sclerosis. V usage is TRBV4-3 and J usage is TRBJ2-1; 14 bases line up with TRBD2. Sequencing used CD8+ T cells from PBMCs. The CDR3 sequence: CASSNRLAGGDRNEQFF. In DNA form, the CDR3 reads TGCGCCAGCAGCAACCGACTAGCGGGAGGGGATAGGAATGAGCAGTTCTTC.